These 18 T cell receptor beta chains share one sample of origin, sequenced in a study of cytotoxic CD8 clonotypes in ibrutinib-treated CLL. Produced via immunoSEQ multiplex PCR; TCRdb's table is partial and in-frame only. The sample yields over 150,000 clones, roughly 86% seen once. The input for sequencing was PBMCs, taken after 12 months of ibrutinib treatment. These receptors were obtained from a human donor with chronic lymphocytic leukemia.

This clone turned up a few times. The chain recombines TRBV7-9 with TRBJ2-5; D gene unclear. Germline CDR1 SEHNR, CDR2 FQNEAQ (reference sequence). Trimming stripped 2 bases from V and 5 bases from J, with 9 bases between. CDR3 size: 13 residues. The CDR3 here is CASSLRTGETQYF. Here the CDR3 DNA reads TGTGCCAGCAGCTTACGCACCGGGGAGACCCAGTACTTC.

This sequence joins TRBV4-2 and TRBJ1-6, with D possibly TRBD1 on 6 matching bases. The germline V gene has CDR1 LGHNA and CDR2 YNFKEQ. CDR3 length equals 15 residues. V was clipped by 0 bases and J by 7 bases, with 10 bases between them. The CDR3: CASSQDRGGNSPLHF. CDR3 DNA: TGTGCCAGCAGCCAAGACAGGGGCGGAAATTCACCCCTCCACTTT.

This clone was counted once. This sequence joins TRBV18 and TRBJ2-2; 8 bases map to TRBD2. Germline V gives CDR1 KGHSH, CDR2 LQKENI. The CDR3 has 17 amino acids. Unmatched junction bases numbered 8, after V lost 0 bases and J lost 5 bases. The CDR3 spells CASSPPPGRGVTGELFF. The CDR3 nucleotides are TGTGCCAGCTCACCACCCCCCGGGAGGGGAGTTACCGGGGAGCTGTTTTTT.

The V and J genes are TRBV18 and TRBJ1-1, with D perhaps matching TRBD1 (6 bases). Trimming cost V 1 base and J 3 bases, with 12 bases left between them. The length of the CDR3 is 15 residues. Germline lookup yields CDR1 KGHSH and CDR2 LQKENI. The CDR3 is CASSPLGGLDTEAFF. CDR3 nucleotide sequence: TGTGCCAGCTCACCACTTGGGGGGCTGGACACTGAAGCTTTCTTT.

This clone was found once. The V and J genes are TRBV5-1 and TRBJ1-4; D gene unclear. In germline, CDR1 is SGHRS, CDR2 YFSETQ. This CDR3 spans 16 amino acids. The germline V and J ends were trimmed by 0 bases and 0 bases, with 9 bases remaining between them. Here the CDR3 reads CASSLESLATNEKLFF. Here the CDR3 DNA reads TGCGCCAGCAGCTTGGAGTCCCTTGCAACTAATGAAAAACTGTTTTTT.

The chain combines TRBV2 with TRBJ2-1; 8 bases map to TRBD2. Looked up from germline, CDR1 is SNHLY and CDR2 is FYNNEI. V shed 6 bases and J 0 bases; nucleotides not matched to a gene: 7. The CDR3 extends over 16 amino acids. This chain's CDR3 is CASSRLAQTSYNEQFF. CDR3 coding DNA: TGTGCCAGCAGCCGACTAGCGCAGACCTCCTACAATGAGCAGTTCTTC. Full variable domain (remainder filled in from reference TRBV2 and TRBJ2-1): EPEVTQTPSHQVTQMGQEVILRCVPISNHLYFYWYRQILGQKVEFLVSFYNNEISEKSEIFDDQFSVERPDGSNFTLKIRSTKLEDSAMYFCASSRLAQTSYNEQFFGPGTRLTVL.

The gene calls are TRBV28 and TRBJ1-1, with D perhaps matching TRBD1 (5 bases). V lost 10 bases, J lost 1 base, and 13 bases lay in between. The CDR3 runs to 13 residues. Germline V gene lookup returns CDR1 MDHEN and CDR2 SYDVKM. The chain's CDR3 is CATVQGRNTEAFF. The CDR3 nucleotides read TGTGCCACCGTCCAGGGAAGGAACACTGAAGCTTTCTTT.

The rearrangement joins TRBV7-3 to TRBJ2-2; weak D call: TRBD2 (6 bases). Trimming shortened V by 7 bases and J by 2 bases, and 14 bases separated the two germline ends. Germline lookup yields CDR1 SGHTA and CDR2 FQGTGA. The CDR3 is 15 amino acids. The CDR3: CASTAGSVNTGELFF. CDR3 DNA: TGTGCCAGCACCGCGGGGTCCGTTAACACCGGGGAGCTGTTTTTT.

The rearrangement uses TRBV18 and TRBJ1-3; D unresolved. The ends were cut back, 2 bases at V and 0 bases at J, with 11 bases in the middle. CDR3 length equals 16 residues. Germline V CDR1 and CDR2: KGHSH, LQKENI. CDR3 DNA: TGTGCCAGCTCACCAGGGCAGTCTGCCTCTGGAAACACCATATATTTT. Translating it yields CASSPGQSASGNTIYF.

The CDR3 is CSAFDRGTQYF. CDR3 DNA sequence: TGCAGTGCTTTCGACCGGGGCACGCAGTATTTT. The V call is TRBV20-1, the J call TRBJ2-3; D may match TRBD1 or TRBD2 (5 bases each). The CDR3 is made up of 11 amino acids. With 5 bases removed from V and 9 bases from J, the gap between germline ends came to 12 bases. CDR1 is DFQATT and CDR2 is SNEGSKA in the germline V gene (reference sequence).

The genes are TRBV27 and TRBJ2-2; 7 nucleotides line up with TRBD1. Unmatched junction bases numbered 8, after V lost 0 bases and J lost 7 bases. The CDR3 covers 16 residues. CDR1 and CDR2 from the germline V gene are MNHEY and SMNVEV (reference sequence). CDR3 region: CASSLSRGPSVGELFF. Here the CDR3 DNA reads TGTGCCAGCAGTTTATCGAGGGGGCCCAGCGTCGGGGAGCTGTTTTTT.

This chain links TRBV9 with TRBJ2-3, with 16 bases matching TRBD2. In germline, CDR1 is SGDLS, CDR2 YYNGEE. V dropped 1 base and J dropped 4; count of bases not matched to a gene: 9. This CDR3 has 19 residues. CDR3 in amino acids: CASSVSPPGLAGGPDTQYF. For the CDR3, the DNA is TGTGCCAGCAGCGTATCCCCTCCGGGACTAGCGGGAGGGCCAGATACGCAGTATTTT.

This chain uses TRBV5-1 with TRBJ1-2; D might be TRBD1 (6 bases). CDR3 size: 16 residues. CDR1 is SGHRS and CDR2 is YFSETQ in the germline V gene. V gave up 0 bases and J gave up 4 bases, with 16 bases separating them. CDR3 in amino acids: CASSLGVFGGAYGYTF. The CDR3 region has the DNA TGCGCCAGCAGCTTGGGGGTATTCGGGGGCGCCTATGGCTACACCTTC.

The chain couples TRBV11-1 to TRBJ2-1; no clear D gene. Between the trimmed V and J ends, which lost 5 bases and 8 bases, there was a span of 25 bases. Germline-derived CDR1 and CDR2 are SGHAT and FQDESV (reference sequence). The CDR3 covers 17 residues. CDR3 coding DNA: TGTGCCAGCAGCGGGGTTTTTGGTGGACCTCGGAGCGATGAGCAGTTCTTC. Protein sequence: CASSGVFGGPRSDEQFF.

This chain links TRBV6-5 with TRBJ2-7; 8 bases map to TRBD2. V gave up 0 bases and J gave up 3 bases; unmatched junction bases: 7. This CDR3 comprises 16 residues. Germline CDR1 is MNHEY and CDR2 is SVGAGI. CDR3 loop: CASSYSGTRGHYEQYF. CDR3 coding DNA: TGTGCCAGCAGTTACTCCGGGACTAGAGGACACTACGAGCAGTACTTC.

The chain combines TRBV28 with TRBJ2-1; 10 nucleotides agree with TRBD2. V was pared by 7 bases and J by 6 bases, with 15 bases of the junction left unmatched. This CDR3 spans 17 amino acids. Looked up from germline, CDR1 is MDHEN and CDR2 is SYDVKM. The CDR3, as DNA: TGTGCCAGCAACATTCCCTACGGGGCTAGCGGGAGCAATGAGCAGTTCTTC. Protein: CASNIPYGASGSNEQFF.

The chain links TRBV13 to TRBJ1-4; a weak D match, TRBD1 (5 bases). Trimming took 2 bases from V and 7 from J, leaving 5 bases between them. CDR3 length equals 12 residues. Germline V gene sequence: CDR1 PRHDT, CDR2 FYEKMQ (reference sequence). The CDR3 nucleotides read TGTGCCAGCAGCTTAAGGGGTGAAAAACTGTTTTTT. Translated, it gives CASSLRGEKLFF.

A few counts support this clone. The chain combines TRBV18 with TRBJ2-7; perhaps D is TRBD1 or TRBD2 (5 bases each). Germline CDR1 reads KGHSH; CDR2 reads LQKENI. This CDR3 region has 20 residues. Trimming shortened V by 4 bases and J by 3 bases, and 31 bases separated the two germline ends. CDR3 protein: CASSRWDLGTFGRPVYEQYF. The CDR3, as DNA: TGTGCCAGCTCACGCTGGGACCTAGGAACCTTCGGTAGGCCAGTCTACGAGCAGTACTTC.